These 29 T cell receptor beta chains were all obtained from the same sample, sequenced in a study of T cells in Graves' hyperthyroidism and ophthalmopathy. RNA transcripts served as the template for amplifying TCR beta CDR3 regions. With the HTBI primer set, the TCR CDR3 went through a first round of RT-PCR. Each CDR3 protein is one row after TCRdb ran MiXCR on the multiplex PCR reads. The table includes about 480,000 distinct CDR3 sequences, approximately 22% detected once. The sequencing input was blood. These receptors were collected from a woman in her sixties or seventies with Graves' ophthalmopathy.

The table lists this clonotype with many counts. This chain links TRBV27 with TRBJ2-1; 11 nucleotides match TRBD2. CDR1 and CDR2 from the germline V gene are MNHEY and SMNVEV (reference sequence). The CDR3 consists of 17 residues. Trimming cost V 5 bases and J 2 bases; bases outside gene matches: 8. CDR3 loop: CASSHGTSGPPYNEQFF. The CDR3 DNA sequence: TGTGCCAGCAGTCACGGGACTAGCGGACCTCCCTACAATGAGCAGTTCTTC.

This clonotype was seen only a few times. V is TRBV29-1 and J is TRBJ1-1; D is unresolved. The CDR3 contains 17 residues. The ends were cut back, 0 bases at V and 1 base at J, with 18 bases in the middle. Germline-derived CDR1 and CDR2 are SQVTM and ANQGSEA. DNA of the CDR3: TGCAGCGTTGAAGAGAAGCTAGGCGACTTTTGGAACACTGAAGCTTTCTTT. This translates into CSVEEKLGDFWNTEAFF.

This clonotype was seen a few times. The gene calls are TRBV2 and TRBJ2-2; D possibly corresponds to TRBD1 (6 bases). V lost 5 bases and J 3 bases, leaving 16 bases between the germline ends. Germline V gene data show CDR1 as SNHLY and CDR2 as FYNNEI. The CDR3 is made up of 16 amino acids. CDR3: CASSSNGGLYTGELFF. Here the CDR3 DNA reads TGTGCCAGCAGTTCGAATGGGGGCCTTTACACCGGGGAGCTGTTTTTT.

This clonotype appeared many times. The chain recombines TRBV6-1 with TRBJ2-3; 8 bases map to TRBD2. The J segment lost 3 bases and the V segment lost 5 bases, leaving 13 bases of the junction unmatched. Germline loops: CDR1 MNHNS, CDR2 SASEGT. The CDR3 loop spans 17 amino acids. The CDR3 here is CASSFDLPGGRTDTQYF. The CDR3 DNA is TGTGCCAGCAGTTTTGATCTCCCGGGAGGGAGAACAGATACGCAGTATTTT.

This clonotype was seen ten or more times. The genes are TRBV3-1 and TRBJ1-2; possibly TRBD1 for D (6 bases). This CDR3 spans 13 amino acids. V was trimmed by 4 bases and J by 2 bases, leaving 8 bases between them. Germline values: CDR1 LGHDT, CDR2 YNNKEL (reference sequence). The CDR3 nucleotides read TGTGCCAGCAGCCTAACAGGGAACTATGGCTACACCTTC. It translates to CASSLTGNYGYTF.

J is TRBJ2-3 and V is TRBV20-1, with 8 bases identical to TRBD1. Losses at the gene ends were 6 bases for V and 2 bases for J; bases not matched to a gene: 10. Per germline, CDR1 DFQATT and CDR2 SNEGSKA (reference sequence). The CDR3 loop spans 15 amino acids. CDR3: CSAVDRTGITDTQYF. The CDR3 DNA reads TGCAGTGCAGTGGATCGGACAGGGATCACAGATACGCAGTATTTT.

This clonotype was picked up a small number of times. This sequence joins TRBV9 and TRBJ2-3; D call uncertain. V lost 1 base, J lost 0 bases, and 12 bases lay in between. Germline CDR1 SGDLS, CDR2 YYNGEE. The CDR3 runs 16 residues. The chain's CDR3 is CASSVRGDPSTDTQYF. CDR3 bases: TGTGCCAGCAGCGTAAGAGGAGACCCTAGCACAGATACGCAGTATTTT.

This clonotype was counted many times. V usage is TRBV12-3 or TRBV12-4 and J usage is TRBJ1-2; the D gene is possibly TRBD1 (5 bases). This CDR3 region has 14 residues. V dropped 1 base and J dropped 7 bases, with 13 bases sitting between them. The chain's CDR3 is CASSLGRGLGGYTF. The CDR3 DNA follows: TGTGCCAGCAGTTTAGGTAGGGGACTCGGTGGCTACACCTTC.

This clonotype was found a few times. The rearrangement uses TRBV27 and TRBJ2-7, with 9 bases lining up with TRBD2. Germline V gene lookup returns CDR1 MNHEY and CDR2 SMNVEV (reference sequence). The CDR3 spans 19 residues. V shed 3 bases, J shed 2 bases, and the junction held 17 bases outside the gene matches. The CDR3 protein is CASSFFSKAPGGRAYEQYF. The CDR3 bases are TGTGCCAGCAGTTTCTTCTCAAAGGCCCCTGGCGGGAGGGCCTACGAGCAGTACTTC.

A remark on this clonotype: No conserved phenylalanine or tryptophan is present at the end of the CDR3, so a read error is the likely explanation. This sequence joins TRBV27 and TRBJ1-5; 7 nucleotides match TRBD1. V shed 6 bases, J shed 6 bases, and the junction held 8 bases outside the gene matches. Germline values: CDR1 MNHEY, CDR2 SMNVEV (reference sequence). This CDR3 region has 14 residues. The CDR3 region is CASRYTGEGQPQHL. The CDR3 DNA sequence: TGTGCCAGCAGATATACAGGGGAAGGTCAGCCCCAGCATCTT.

The genes are TRBV2 and TRBJ1-3, with D possibly being TRBD1 (5 bases). V lost 3 bases to trimming and J lost 1 base, with 7 bases between them. The germline CDR1 and CDR2 sequences are SNHLY and FYNNEI. This CDR3 is built from 14 residues. The CDR3 protein is CASSDWTSGNTIYF. CDR3 nucleotide sequence: TGTGCCAGCAGTGATTGGACATCTGGAAACACCATATATTTT. Based on the CDR3 plus reference TRBV2 and TRBJ1-3, the full variable domain is EPEVTQTPSHQVTQMGQEVILRCVPISNHLYFYWYRQILGQKVEFLVSFYNNEISEKSEIFDDQFSVERPDGSNFTLKIRSTKLEDSAMYFCASSDWTSGNTIYFGEGSWLTVV.

In this sample, this clonotype turned up many times. The chain combines TRBV12-5 with TRBJ1-1; weak D call: TRBD1 (6 bases). V lost 0 bases and J lost 4, with 6 bases in between. The CDR3 has 13 amino acids. Germline V gene data show CDR1 as LGHNT and CDR2 as FRNRAP. The CDR3 region has the DNA TGTGCTAGTGGTTTGGTACAGGGCACTGAAGCTTTCTTT. It specifies CASGLVQGTEAFF.

The V gene is TRBV5-1, the J gene TRBJ1-4; a possible D gene is TRBD1 (6 bases). The CDR3 is 16 amino acids. Trimming shortened V by 2 bases and J by 7 bases, and 18 bases separated the two germline ends. CDR1 is SGHRS and CDR2 is YFSETQ in the germline V gene. This CDR3 reads CASSFDHGPGAEKLFF. In DNA, the CDR3 is TGCGCCAGCAGCTTTGACCATGGGCCGGGGGCTGAAAAACTGTTTTTT. Full variable domain (rest looked up from reference TRBV5-1 and TRBJ1-4): KAGVTQTPRYLIKTRGQQVTLSCSPISGHRSVSWYQQTPGQGLQFLFEYFSETQRNKGNFPGRFSGRQFSNSRSEMNVSTLELGDSALYLCASSFDHGPGAEKLFFGSGTQLSVL.

This clonotype was counted only a few times. The chain is built from TRBV20-1 and TRBJ1-2; the D gene is possibly TRBD1 (5 bases). This CDR3 spans 12 amino acids. V was pared by 4 bases and J by 8 bases, with 14 bases between. Germline V gene sequence: CDR1 DFQATT, CDR2 SNEGSKA (reference sequence). The DNA for the CDR3 is TGCAGTGCTAAAGCAGGGTACTTGGGCTACACCTTC. This translates into CSAKAGYLGYTF.

The chain carries TRBV6-1 and TRBJ2-5; 11 bases map to TRBD1. The CDR3 extends over 14 amino acids. V shed 5 bases, J shed 9 bases, and the junction held 8 bases outside the gene matches. Germline assignment: CDR1 MNHNS and CDR2 SASEGT. CDR3 in DNA: TGTGCCAGCAGTCCCACAGGGGGACAGGGGGCCCAGTACTTC. Encoded protein: CASSPTGGQGAQYF.

The CDR3 DNA follows: TGCGCCAGCAGCCAAGACTTACAAACTACCTACGAGCAGTACTTC. Translation gives CASSQDLQTTYEQYF. V usage is TRBV4-3 and J usage is TRBJ2-7, with D unclear. This CDR3 is 15 amino acids long. Deletions cut 0 bases from V and 2 bases from J, with 11 bases between. From germline, CDR1 is LGHNA and CDR2 YSLEER.

This clonotype was detected many times. J is TRBJ2-7 and V is TRBV29-1; weak D call: TRBD2 (7 bases). The CDR3 consists of 15 residues. Germline V lookup: CDR1 SQVTM, CDR2 ANQGSEA. V gave up 6 bases and J gave up 4 bases, with 22 bases separating them. CDR3 sequence reads: CSVGARGGERYEQYF. CDR3 DNA: TGCAGCGTGGGGGCGAGGGGGGGCGAAAGATACGAGCAGTACTTC.

The rearrangement joins TRBV30 to TRBJ1-1; 10 nucleotides line up with TRBD1. Germline-derived CDR1 and CDR2 are GTSNPN and SVGIG (reference sequence). With V trimmed by 1 base and J by 10 bases, 9 bases remained unmatched. The CDR3 runs to 14 residues. For the CDR3, the DNA is TGTGCCTGGAGTGGGGGGACAGGGGATGACGTAGCTTTCTTT. Residues: CAWSGGTGDDVAFF.

V gene TRBV3-1 combines with J gene TRBJ2-7, with 9 bases aligning to TRBD2. The J segment lost 6 bases and the V segment lost 0 bases, leaving 9 bases of the junction unmatched. Germline V lookup: CDR1 LGHDT, CDR2 YNNKEL (reference sequence). The length of the CDR3 is 16 residues. As DNA, the CDR3 is TGTGCCAGCAGCCAAGATTCAGGCGGGAGGGCGCGCGAGCAGTACTTC. Its protein is CASSQDSGGRAREQYF.

A few counts support this clonotype. The rearrangement links TRBV2 to TRBJ2-7, with a tentative D call TRBD1 (5 bases). Germline assignment: CDR1 SNHLY and CDR2 FYNNEI. The V end was cut by 4 bases, the J end by 3 bases, with 10 bases between. The CDR3 sequence is 13 residues long. CDR3 amino acids: CASSGDRNYEQYF. In nucleotides, the CDR3 is TGTGCCAGCAGTGGAGACAGAAACTACGAGCAGTACTTC.

About this clonotype itself: Just one base apart from a much larger clone, this may be a read error. The chain joins TRBV7-3 to TRBJ2-1, with D perhaps being TRBD1 or TRBD2 (5 bases each). Trimming stripped 2 bases from V and 5 bases from J, with 19 bases between. The CDR3 sequence is 17 residues long. Germline V gene data show CDR1 as SGHTA and CDR2 as FQGTGA. CDR3 region: CASSLFGSGLEDNEQFF. In DNA form, the CDR3 reads TGTGCCAGCAGCTTATTTGGGTCGGGGCTAGAAGACAATGAGCAGTTCTTC.

The chain joins TRBV20-1 to TRBJ2-7, with 7 bases matching TRBD1. CDR1 and CDR2 from the germline V gene are DFQATT and SNEGSKA (reference sequence). J was trimmed by 3 bases and V by 1 base; bases with no gene match: 6. CDR3 size: 14 residues. CDR3 in amino acids: CSARAGTDGYEQYF. The CDR3 nucleotides read TGCAGTGCTAGAGCCGGGACAGATGGCTACGAGCAGTACTTC.

The chain joins TRBV10-3 to TRBJ1-1; weak D call: TRBD1 (5 bases). Germline values: CDR1 ENHRY, CDR2 SYGVKD. Trimming pared 4 bases from V and 2 bases from J, leaving 11 bases between. The CDR3 has 14 residues. CDR3 DNA sequence: TGTGCCATCAGTGGGGGGGTTCTAAACACTGAAGCTTTCTTT. The encoded protein is CAISGGVLNTEAFF.

J is TRBJ2-1 and V is TRBV20-1, with D possibly being TRBD1 or TRBD2 (5 bases each). V was pared by 5 bases and J by 4 bases, with 18 bases between. The CDR3 extends over 15 amino acids. From germline, CDR1 is DFQATT and CDR2 SNEGSKA (reference sequence). CDR3 region: CSARYGTARYNEQFF. For the CDR3, the DNA is TGCAGTGCTCGATACGGGACGGCCCGATACAATGAGCAGTTCTTC.

This clonotype was picked up one time. The chain combines TRBV19 with TRBJ1-6; 7 bases are shared with TRBD1. V lost 5 bases, J lost 10 bases, and 8 bases stayed unmatched. The CDR3 sequence is 14 residues long. Germline CDR1 and CDR2: LNHDA and SQIVND (reference sequence). The CDR3 protein is CASSQEGARSPLHF. For the CDR3, the DNA is TGTGCCAGTAGTCAGGAGGGGGCGCGATCACCCCTCCACTTT.

CDR3 sequence: CASSYLQALIQETQYF. The DNA for the CDR3 is TGTGCCAGCAGTTATTTGCAGGCTCTAATACAAGAGACCCAGTACTTC. V usage is TRBV6-5 and J usage is TRBJ2-5, with unresolved D. The CDR3 length is 16 residues. Germline assignment: CDR1 MNHEY and CDR2 SVGAGI. V lost 3 bases and J lost 2, with 16 bases in between.

V gene TRBV6-1 combines with J gene TRBJ1-2; TRBD1 is a possible D gene (5 bases). Between the trimmed V and J ends, which lost 3 bases and 4 bases, there was a span of 9 bases. This CDR3 spans 13 amino acids. Germline CDR1 is MNHNS and CDR2 is SASEGT. The CDR3 DNA sequence: TGTGCCAGCAGTGACGGGGGGTCCTATGGCTACACCTTC. Residues: CASSDGGSYGYTF.

This clonotype was observed at least ten times. The V and J genes are TRBV7-8 and TRBJ1-1, with TRBD1 matching over 7 bases. CDR3 length: 15 amino acids. Trimming cost V 4 bases and J 0 bases; bases outside gene matches: 5. Looked up from germline, CDR1 is SGHVS and CDR2 is FQNEAQ. The CDR3 bases are TGTGCCAGCAGCTGGACAGGTCTCATGAACACTGAAGCTTTCTTT. This sequence encodes CASSWTGLMNTEAFF.

This clonotype appeared a few times. This chain joins TRBV20-1 and TRBJ2-5; 10 positions agree with TRBD2. V was clipped by 5 bases and J by 3 bases; unmatched bases: 12. CDR1 and CDR2 from the germline V gene are DFQATT and SNEGSKA (reference sequence). This CDR3 has 16 residues. CDR3 bases: TGCAGTGCTGGAGGGCTACTAGCGGGAAAGGAAGAGACCCAGTACTTC. Residues: CSAGGLLAGKEETQYF.